Below, 29 T cell receptor beta chains from the same sample are listed, as sequenced in a study of a mutant IDH1 vaccine in newly diagnosed glioma. Stated time point: week 35, safety follow-up. What each vaccine dose contained was 300 ug of mutant IDH1 20-mer peptide, accompanied by topical imiquimod. Here immunoSEQ multiplex PCR was the method, and the copy in TCRdb shows in-frame clones only, minus some. The sample carries over 40,000 clones, over 75% recorded once. Antigen specificity for these receptors is unknown. This specimen was PBMCs, taken from a glioma patient whose treatment included an IDH1 peptide vaccine. The receptor set was obtained from a man aged 35-49 years with glioma.

This chain connects TRBV10-1 to TRBJ2-2; D is perhaps TRBD2 (5 bases). This CDR3 has 14 amino acids. The germline gives CDR1 WNHNN, CDR2 SYGVQD (reference sequence). The V end was cut by 4 bases, the J end by 7 bases, with 13 bases between. The CDR3 DNA reads TGCGCCAGCAGTGGTTTGGGGAGCGACGGGGAGCTGTTTTTT. It translates to CASSGLGSDGELFF.

In DNA form, the CDR3 reads TGCGCCAGCAGTACGCAGGGCGGGACCGGGGAGCTGTTTTTT. Protein sequence: CASSTQGGTGELFF. The genes are TRBV5-1 and TRBJ2-2; either TRBD1 or TRBD2 may fit D (5 bases each). Deletions cut 5 bases from V and 5 bases from J, with 13 bases between. CDR1 SGHRS and CDR2 YFSETQ come from the germline V gene. The length of the CDR3 is 14 residues.

This clone has a single count. The rearrangement links TRBV9 to TRBJ2-3; D not certain. This CDR3 is built from 16 residues. Trimming left V 4 bases short and J 0 bases short, with 15 bases between. Germline lookup yields CDR1 SGDLS and CDR2 YYNGEE. In nucleotides, the CDR3 is TGTGCCAGCAGCAATCCAACCGGGCCAAGCACAGATACGCAGTATTTT. As protein: CASSNPTGPSTDTQYF.

The genes are TRBV6-5 and TRBJ2-1; the D call may be TRBD1 or TRBD2 (6 bases each). Germline V lookup: CDR1 MNHEY, CDR2 SVGAGI. The CDR3 spans 15 residues. V lost 0 bases and J lost 8, with 14 bases in between. The CDR3 loop reads CASSYSSIRGHEQFF. CDR3 sequence (DNA): TGTGCCAGCAGTTACTCGAGTATTCGGGGGCATGAGCAGTTCTTC.

CDR3 loop: CATSEGGGLTDTQYF. CDR3 DNA sequence: TGTGCCACCAGCGAGGGCGGGGGGCTCACAGATACGCAGTATTTT. V is TRBV15 and J is TRBJ2-3; 8 nucleotides line up with TRBD2. Unmatched junction bases numbered 6, after V lost 5 bases and J lost 2 bases. From germline, CDR1 is LNHNV and CDR2 YYDKDF (reference sequence). There are 15 residues in the CDR3.

The CDR3 region has the DNA TGTGCCAGCAGCTTAATACAGGGGGAAAACTACGAGCAGTACTTC. Translating it yields CASSLIQGENYEQYF. V usage is TRBV7-8 and J usage is TRBJ2-7; 8 bases are shared with TRBD1. This CDR3 is built from 15 residues. CDR1 is SGHVS and CDR2 is FQNEAQ in the germline V gene. V lost 2 bases and J lost 3; bases outside the gene matches: 6.

The chain recombines TRBV19 with TRBJ2-4; unclear D gene. In germline, CDR1 is LNHDA, CDR2 SQIVND (reference sequence). The CDR3 extends over 15 amino acids. V was cut by 2 bases and J by 7 bases, with 15 bases left in between. Here the CDR3 reads CASSIWPPKLNIQYF. The CDR3 DNA reads TGTGCCAGTAGTATATGGCCCCCTAAACTGAACATTCAGTACTTC.

V usage is TRBV5-8 and J usage is TRBJ1-3, with D perhaps TRBD1 (5 bases). V gave up 2 bases and J gave up 2 bases, with 11 bases separating them. The CDR3 has 15 amino acids. Germline lookup yields CDR1 SGHTS and CDR2 YDEGEE. The CDR3 region has the DNA TGTGCCAGCAGCTTCGGCAGGGACCCTGGAAACACCATATATTTT. This codes for CASSFGRDPGNTIYF.

V usage is TRBV19 and J usage is TRBJ1-2; D possibly corresponds to TRBD1 (6 bases). V was pared by 3 bases and J by 4 bases, with 15 bases between. The CDR3 consists of 15 residues. Per germline, CDR1 LNHDA and CDR2 SQIVND (reference sequence). As DNA, the CDR3 is TGTGCCAGTAGTATTACAGGGTCCCCCTCCTATGGCTACACCTTC. Residues: CASSITGSPSYGYTF.

This clone was picked up a small number of times. V and J are TRBV6-4 and TRBJ2-1; the match to TRBD2 covers 15 bases. CDR3 length equals 14 residues. The V and J ends lost 4 bases and 10 bases, in that order; junction bases with no gene match: 2. Germline V gene data show CDR1 as MRHNA and CDR2 as SNTAGT. CDR3 sequence: CASSGGLAGGEQFF. As DNA, the CDR3 is TGTGCCAGCAGTGGGGGACTAGCGGGAGGAGAGCAGTTCTTC.

The V and J genes are TRBV19 and TRBJ2-3; D is possibly TRBD2 (5 bases). CDR1 is LNHDA, CDR2 SQIVND, per germline (reference sequence). This CDR3 has 14 residues. Trimming left V 3 bases short and J 5 bases short, with 12 bases between. CDR3 amino acids: CASSMLLAGDTQYF. In nucleotides, the CDR3 is TGTGCCAGTAGTATGCTGCTAGCTGGAGATACGCAGTATTTT.

The chain employs TRBV7-9 and TRBJ1-6; the D gene is possibly TRBD1 (5 bases). V lost 7 bases and J lost 7, with 11 bases in between. This CDR3 is built from 13 residues. Germline V lookup: CDR1 SEHNR, CDR2 FQNEAQ (reference sequence). The CDR3 DNA reads TGTGCCAGCACTGGGGCAGAAAATTCACCCCTCCACTTT. It specifies CASTGAENSPLHF.

The chain links TRBV15 to TRBJ2-4, with D hard to call. Germline V gene sequence: CDR1 LNHNV, CDR2 YYDKDF (reference sequence). V was shortened by 5 bases and J by 5 bases, with 10 bases between the two germline ends. This CDR3 has 13 residues. The CDR3 reads CATSHQAENIQYF. For the CDR3, the DNA is TGTGCCACCAGCCACCAAGCAGAAAACATTCAGTACTTC.

The chain links TRBV28 to TRBJ2-1; tentatively, D is TRBD1 (6 bases). The CDR3 runs to 13 residues. The V end lost 4 bases, the J end lost 4 bases, and 8 bases lay between the germline ends. In germline, CDR1 is MDHEN, CDR2 SYDVKM. The CDR3 spells CASSWGPYNEQFF. In nucleotides, the CDR3 is TGTGCCAGCAGTTGGGGGCCATACAATGAGCAGTTCTTC.

The rearrangement uses TRBV2 and TRBJ2-2; 7 nucleotides match TRBD2. This CDR3 comprises 15 residues. Germline V gene data show CDR1 as SNHLY and CDR2 as FYNNEI. The J segment lost 6 bases and the V segment lost 5 bases, leaving 9 bases of the junction unmatched. The CDR3 spells CASSSGLVSAGELFF. CDR3 bases: TGTGCCAGCAGTTCCGGACTAGTAAGTGCCGGGGAGCTGTTTTTT. Full variable domain (missing parts from reference TRBV2 and TRBJ2-2): EPEVTQTPSHQVTQMGQEVILRCVPISNHLYFYWYRQILGQKVEFLVSFYNNEISEKSEIFDDQFSVERPDGSNFTLKIRSTKLEDSAMYFCASSSGLVSAGELFFGEGSRLTVL.

The chain carries TRBV19 and TRBJ2-5; tentative D call: TRBD1 (5 bases). The CDR3 loop spans 13 amino acids. Germline CDR1 reads LNHDA; CDR2 reads SQIVND (reference sequence). The V end was cut by 5 bases, the J end by 5 bases, with 12 bases between. The DNA of the CDR3 is TGTGCCAGTAGTCCCCAGGGTGGGGAGACCCAGTACTTC. Its protein is CASSPQGGETQYF.

Of note for this clone: A junction boundary mismatches the germline segment, possibly from a read error. The gene calls are TRBV7-7 and TRBJ1-1, with D perhaps TRBD1 (6 bases). The CDR3 totals 13 residues. Germline CDR1 is SSHAT and CDR2 is FNYEAQ (reference sequence). CDR3 nucleotides: TGTGCTAGCAGCCCTGGACAGCACACTGAAGCTTTCTTT. Translated: CASSPGQHTEAFF. Filled out from reference TRBV7-7 and TRBJ1-1, the complete variable domain reads GAGVSQSPRYKVTKRGQDVTLRCDPISSHATLYWYQQALGQGPEFLTYFNYEAQPDKSGLPSDRFSAERPEGSISTLTIQRTEQRDSAMYRCASSPGQHTEAFFGQGTRLTVV.

The gene calls are TRBV5-1 and TRBJ1-1; the D is unclear. The V and J ends lost 1 base and 1 base respectively, with 8 bases between them. There are 14 residues in the CDR3. Germline V gene data show CDR1 as SGHRS and CDR2 as YFSETQ. The CDR3 DNA reads TGCGCCAGCAGCTTGCTTCCAGGGAACACTGAAGCTTTCTTT. Translating gives CASSLLPGNTEAFF. The full variable domain, in which reference TRBV5-1 and TRBJ1-1 provide the parts outside the CDR3, is KAGVTQTPRYLIKTRGQQVTLSCSPISGHRSVSWYQQTPGQGLQFLFEYFSETQRNKGNFPGRFSGRQFSNSRSEMNVSTLELGDSALYLCASSLLPGNTEAFFGQGTRLTVV.

The chain is built from TRBV7-2 and TRBJ2-3; 7 positions match TRBD1. Germline loops: CDR1 SGHTA, CDR2 FQGNSA. This CDR3 spans 16 amino acids. V was clipped by 5 bases and J by 0 bases; unmatched bases: 8. The DNA for the CDR3 is TGTGCCAGCAGCCTGACAGGGTTGATGAGCACAGATACGCAGTATTTT. This encodes CASSLTGLMSTDTQYF.

CDR3 in amino acids: CASSGPWDEQFF. CDR3 bases: TGTGCCAGCAGCGGGCCCTGGGATGAGCAGTTCTTC. The chain is built from TRBV6-1 and TRBJ2-1; D ambiguous. This CDR3 comprises 12 residues. V shed 6 bases and J shed 8 bases, with 11 bases lying between them. Germline CDR1 MNHNS, CDR2 SASEGT.

The V gene is TRBV2, the J gene TRBJ1-2; TRBD1 matches 9 bases. V lost 3 bases, J lost 4 bases, and 6 bases stayed unmatched. Germline lookup yields CDR1 SNHLY and CDR2 FYNNEI. The CDR3 runs 15 residues. Written as DNA, the CDR3 is TGTGCCAGCAGTGAGGACAGGGGAGATCTCTATGGCTACACCTTC. Its protein is CASSEDRGDLYGYTF.

The chain recombines TRBV11-2 with TRBJ2-6; no firm D call. V shed 5 bases and J shed 0 bases, with 14 bases lying between them. Germline V gene data show CDR1 as SGHAT and CDR2 as FQNNGV. The CDR3 sequence is 17 residues long. CDR3 loop: CASSLRHQNSGANVLTF. Written as DNA, the CDR3 is TGTGCCAGCAGCCTCAGACACCAAAACTCTGGGGCCAACGTCCTGACTTTC.

Concerning this clone: The sample has other DNA sequences that encode this CDR3 too. The V call is TRBV19, the J call TRBJ1-1; no clear D gene. Trimming took 5 bases from V and 2 from J, leaving 3 bases between them. In germline, CDR1 is LNHDA, CDR2 SQIVND (reference sequence). This CDR3 is 11 amino acids long. The CDR3 loop is CASSLNTEAFF. The CDR3 DNA reads TGTGCCAGTAGTTTAAACACTGAAGCTTTCTTT.

V and J are TRBV7-9 and TRBJ2-7; D not certain. Germline V lookup: CDR1 SEHNR, CDR2 FQNEAQ (reference sequence). Deletions cut 5 bases from V and 7 bases from J, with 9 bases between. This CDR3 has 11 residues. The CDR3 DNA is TGTGCCAGCAGCCAATTCGGGGAGCAGTACTTC. It is translated as CASSQFGEQYF.

This chain connects TRBV19 to TRBJ1-5; D perhaps matches TRBD1 (6 bases). CDR1 and CDR2 from the germline V gene are LNHDA and SQIVND (reference sequence). Trimming left V 7 bases short and J 5 bases short, with 15 bases between. The CDR3 loop spans 14 amino acids. The CDR3 coding sequence is TGTGCCAGTACCATAGGGGGGAGGGATCAGCCCCAGCATTTT. This sequence encodes CASTIGGRDQPQHF.

This rearrangement joins TRBV28 to TRBJ1-5, with 10 bases fitting TRBD1. This CDR3 has 15 residues. Trimming removed 4 bases from V and 6 bases from J; junction bases left unmatched: 6. CDR1 is MDHEN and CDR2 is SYDVKM in the germline V gene. CDR3 sequence reads: CASSSTGGGGQPQHF. CDR3 in DNA: TGTGCCAGCAGTTCGACAGGGGGCGGGGGTCAGCCCCAGCATTTT.

The CDR3 DNA sequence: TGCAGCGTTGACGGGGCCGGGAGGACTGAAGCTTTCTTT. Residues: CSVDGAGRTEAFF. The chain employs TRBV29-1 and TRBJ1-1; D may be TRBD1 (5 bases). V lost 3 bases and J lost 5, with 13 bases in between. This CDR3 is built from 13 residues. The germline V gene has CDR1 SQVTM and CDR2 ANQGSEA.

The rearrangement links TRBV18 to TRBJ2-5; 8 bases align to TRBD1. The germline V gene encodes CDR1 KGHSH and CDR2 LQKENI. V lost 2 bases to trimming and J lost 5 bases; unmatched junction nucleotides: 7. The CDR3 extends over 15 amino acids. Here the CDR3 reads CASSPGDRGTETQYF. DNA of the CDR3: TGTGCCAGCTCACCAGGCGACAGGGGAACGGAGACCCAGTACTTC.

This clone was counted between two and nine times. The rearrangement links TRBV25-1 to TRBJ2-6; the D gene could be TRBD1 or TRBD2 (6 bases each). V was trimmed by 2 bases and J by 0 bases, leaving 8 bases between them. The CDR3 totals 16 residues. The germline V gene has CDR1 MGHDK and CDR2 SYGVNS. This chain's CDR3 is CASSEKGGSGANVLTF. The CDR3 nucleotides read TGTGCCAGCAGTGAAAAGGGGGGCTCTGGGGCCAACGTCCTGACTTTC.